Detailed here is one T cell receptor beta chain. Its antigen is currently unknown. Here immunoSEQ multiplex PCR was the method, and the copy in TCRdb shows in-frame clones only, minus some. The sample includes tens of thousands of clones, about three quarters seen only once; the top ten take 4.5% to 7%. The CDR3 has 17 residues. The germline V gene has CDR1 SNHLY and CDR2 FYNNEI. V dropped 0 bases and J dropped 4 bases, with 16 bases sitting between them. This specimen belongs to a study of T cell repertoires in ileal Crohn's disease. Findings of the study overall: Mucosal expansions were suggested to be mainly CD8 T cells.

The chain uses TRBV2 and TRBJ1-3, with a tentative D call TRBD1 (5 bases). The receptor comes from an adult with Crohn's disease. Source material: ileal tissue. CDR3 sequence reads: CASSEALGQGRGNTIYF. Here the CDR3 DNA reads TGTGCCAGCAGTGAAGCGCTGGGGCAGGGTCGGGGAAACACCATATATTTT.